A selection of T cell receptor beta chains follows, all from one sample in a study of T cells in Graves' hyperthyroidism and ophthalmopathy. A single record per CDR3 protein comes from TCRdb applying MiXCR to the multiplex PCR reads. The sample lists more than 500,000 distinct CDR3 sequences, about half seen once, with about 20% in the top ten. Specimen: peripheral blood or thyroid tissue (not recorded which). The source is an adult woman with Graves' disease, either hyperthyroidism or ophthalmopathy (not recorded which). Both conserved end residues are part of each CDR3. Each record gives: J gene, D gene, V gene, clone size, CDR3 DNA, CDR3 protein. A D gene is named only where the DNA matches it firmly. A row's size may be missing; if present it is once, few, many or a size class.

>TRBJ1-1|-|TRBV11-1|-
TGTGCCAGCAGCTTCGACACGATTCGGGCTGAAGCTTTCTTT
CASSFDTIRAEAFF
>TRBJ2-5|-|TRBV20-1|-
TGCAGTGCTAGAGATCGATCTGAGGTGGTGACCCAGTACTTC
CSARDRSEVVTQYF
>TRBJ1-1|-|TRBV6-5|many
TGTGCCAGTGAAACTAACCAGGGAAGGACTGAAGCTTTCTTT
CASETNQGRTEAFF
>TRBJ2-5|-|TRBV5-1|-
TGCGCCAGCAGCTTCAGCGAAGAGACCCAGTACTTC
CASSFSEETQYF
>TRBJ2-6|-|TRBV19|-
TGTGCCACCCGGGGGTACTCTGGGGCCAACGTCCTGACTTTC
CATRGYSGANVLTF
>TRBJ1-5|-|TRBV19|-
TGTGCCAGTAGGCAACTTACAGCTAGCAATCAGCCCCAGCATTTT
CASRQLTASNQPQHF
>TRBJ1-1|-|TRBV14|many
TGTGCCAGCAGCCAAGTAGTTGTGAACACTGAAGCTTTCTTT
CASSQVVVNTEAFF
>TRBJ2-7|TRBD2|TRBV20-1|-
TGCAGTGCTAGAGGACTAGCGGGGCGGAGGGAGCAGTACTTC
CSARGLAGRREQYF
>TRBJ1-5|-|TRBV7-9|-
TGTGCCAGCAGCTTAGTTCAGGGGCGCGCCAATCAGCCCCAGCATTTT
CASSLVQGRANQPQHF
>TRBJ2-6|-|TRBV10-3|many
TGTGCCATCTCGGAGCCCGGGGCCAACGTCCTGACTTTC
CAISEPGANVLTF
>TRBJ1-2|-|TRBV5-1|many
TGCGCCAGCAGCTTCGGAGACTATGGCTACACCTTC
CASSFGDYGYTF
>TRBJ1-2|-|TRBV4-2|many
TGTGCCAGCAGCCAAGAGGGTCAAAATGGCTACACCTTC
CASSQEGQNGYTF
>TRBJ1-6|-|TRBV18|few
TGTGCCAGCTCACCTGGAGCGCAGAAGCAAAATTCACCCCTCCACTTT
CASSPGAQKQNSPLHF
>TRBJ1-5|-|TRBV9|many
TGTGCCAGCAGCGCCGACGACAGCGATACACAGCCCCAGCATTTT
CASSADDSDTQPQHF